The 29 T cell receptor beta chains in this list originate from one sample, sequenced in a study of a mutant IDH1 vaccine in newly diagnosed glioma. Described time point: week 23, last vaccination. Doses consisted of 300 ug of mutant IDH1 20-mer peptide each, paired with topical imiquimod. Some clones are missing from TCRdb's copy, which holds only in-frame ones; the method was immunoSEQ multiplex PCR. The sample carries almost 85,000 clones, approximately 85% recorded once. Antigens of these TCRs are unknown. Here the sequenced sample was PBMCs, taken from a glioma patient whose treatment included an IDH1 peptide vaccine. The receptors were gathered from a man aged 30 to 39 with glioma. Some clones in this sample may be carry-over from other donors' samples.

V gene TRBV7-2 combines with J gene TRBJ2-5; the D call may be TRBD1 or TRBD2 (6 bases each). The germline V gene encodes CDR1 SGHTA and CDR2 FQGNSA. The CDR3 contains 16 residues. Trimming removed 5 bases from V and 4 bases from J, with 20 bases in between. CDR3: CASSPLGLGGPETQYF. DNA for the CDR3: TGTGCCAGCAGCCCGTTAGGATTGGGGGGCCCAGAGACCCAGTACTTC.

The CDR3 region has the DNA TGTGCCACCGTGACAGGGGTGAACACTGAAGCTTTCTTT. Translated, it gives CATVTGVNTEAFF. V usage is TRBV2 and J usage is TRBJ1-1, with 8 bases aligning to TRBD1. The CDR3 is 13 amino acids. V lost 10 bases to trimming and J lost 0 bases; unmatched junction nucleotides: 4. In germline, CDR1 is SNHLY, CDR2 FYNNEI.

The V gene is TRBV6-4, the J gene TRBJ2-5; 8 bases are shared with TRBD2. CDR1 and CDR2 from the germline V gene are MRHNA and SNTAGT. This CDR3 region has 18 residues. V lost 6 bases to trimming and J lost 1 base; unmatched junction nucleotides: 16. CDR3 loop: CASRGGVLFREGQETQYF. As DNA, the CDR3 is TGTGCCAGCAGGGGGGGTGTCTTGTTTCGGGAGGGCCAAGAGACCCAGTACTTC.

The V call is TRBV13, the J call TRBJ2-3, with 9 bases fitting TRBD1. From germline, CDR1 is PRHDT and CDR2 FYEKMQ (reference sequence). There are 16 residues in the CDR3. V lost 7 bases and J lost 1; bases outside the gene matches: 9. CDR3 in DNA: TGTGCCAGCAACACCAGGACAGGGGAGGGCACAGATACGCAGTATTTT. As protein: CASNTRTGEGTDTQYF.

V is TRBV7-2 and J is TRBJ2-3; D may be TRBD1 (6 bases). Trimming shortened V by 5 bases and J by 1 base, and 16 bases separated the two germline ends. CDR1 and CDR2 (germline): SGHTA, FQGNSA. The CDR3 spans 16 residues. Here the CDR3 reads CASSRAAGVGTDTQYF. The CDR3 coding sequence is TGTGCCAGCAGCAGGGCCGCAGGGGTTGGCACAGATACGCAGTATTTT.

This CDR3 is CASTGQGMETQYF. CDR3 coding DNA: TGTGCCAGCACGGGACAGGGTATGGAGACCCAGTACTTC. This chain connects TRBV5-4 to TRBJ2-5; 9 nucleotides line up with TRBD1. J was trimmed by 5 bases and V by 6 bases; bases with no gene match: 5. Looked up from germline, CDR1 is SGHNT and CDR2 is YYREEE (reference sequence). The CDR3 consists of 13 residues.

This chain links TRBV4-2 with TRBJ2-3, with D hard to call. The V and J ends lost 3 bases and 5 bases respectively, with 9 bases between them. This CDR3 is built from 13 residues. Looked up from germline, CDR1 is LGHNA and CDR2 is YNFKEQ. The CDR3 sequence is CASSHPMGDTQYF. CDR3 bases: TGTGCCAGCAGCCACCCTATGGGAGATACGCAGTATTTT.

The V and J genes are TRBV28 and TRBJ2-1, with 9 bases that match TRBD2. With V trimmed by 6 bases and J by 9 bases, 15 bases remained unmatched. This CDR3 spans 16 amino acids. The V gene's germline CDR1 is MDHEN and CDR2 SYDVKM. CDR3 coding DNA: TGTGCCAGCAGCCCTACCGGGGTAGCGGGAGTTTTTGAGCAGTTCTTC. It specifies CASSPTGVAGVFEQFF.

The chain joins TRBV9 to TRBJ2-3; TRBD2 is a possible D gene (5 bases). In germline, CDR1 is SGDLS, CDR2 YYNGEE. This CDR3 has 16 residues. Trimming stripped 0 bases from V and 0 bases from J, with 11 bases between. The CDR3: CASSVGPAGSTDTQYF. In DNA form, the CDR3 reads TGTGCCAGCAGCGTAGGCCCCGCGGGCAGCACAGATACGCAGTATTTT. Full variable domain (remainder filled in from reference TRBV9 and TRBJ2-3): DSGVTQTPKHLITATGQRVTLRCSPRSGDLSVYWYQQSLDQGLQFLIQYYNGEERAKGNILERFSAQQFPDLHSELNLSSLELGDSALYFCASSVGPAGSTDTQYFGPGTRLTVL.

The V call is TRBV6-1, the J call TRBJ2-7, with 7 bases lining up with TRBD2. V gave up 10 bases and J gave up 7 bases; unmatched junction bases: 16. Germline V gene lookup returns CDR1 MNHNS and CDR2 SASEGT. CDR3 length equals 14 residues. CDR3 sequence: CATPRPLAYYEQYF. DNA for the CDR3: TGTGCCACTCCGCGTCCACTAGCGTATTATGAGCAGTACTTC.

The V and J genes are TRBV9 and TRBJ2-2; 10 nucleotides match TRBD2. The CDR3 is 13 amino acids. Trimming at V came to 3 bases and at J to 7 bases, leaving 0 bases not matched to a gene. Germline CDR1 reads SGDLS; CDR2 reads YYNGEE. In DNA, the CDR3 is TGTGCCAGCAGCGCTAGCGGGGGCGGGGAGCTGTTTTTT. Translation gives CASSASGGGELFF.

This clone showed up just once. The rearrangement joins TRBV7-9 to TRBJ1-1; D is undetermined. The CDR3 covers 11 residues. Trimming cost V 5 bases and J 5 bases, with 6 bases left between them. Germline V gene data show CDR1 as SEHNR and CDR2 as FQNEAQ (reference sequence). CDR3 region: CASSLRTEAFF. In nucleotides, the CDR3 is TGTGCCAGCAGCCTGAGGACTGAAGCTTTCTTT. The entire variable domain, with the rest obtained from reference TRBV7-9 and TRBJ1-1, is as follows: DTGVSQNPRHKITKRGQNVTFRCDPISEHNRLYWYRQTLGQGPEFLTYFQNEAQLEKSRLLSDRFSAERPKGSFSTLEIQRTEQGDSAMYLCASSLRTEAFFGQGTRLTVV.

This chain connects TRBV9 to TRBJ2-5; 7 positions agree with TRBD1. Germline CDR1 is SGDLS and CDR2 is YYNGEE. Trimming at V came to 2 bases and at J to 14 bases, leaving 12 bases not matched to a gene. This CDR3 comprises 13 residues. In nucleotides, the CDR3 is TGTGCCAGCAGCGTCTGGTGGGACAGCCCAACCTACTTC. This gives the protein CASSVWWDSPTYF.

The gene calls are TRBV5-1 and TRBJ1-5; 8 nucleotides agree with TRBD1. From germline, CDR1 is SGHRS and CDR2 YFSETQ. There are 14 residues in the CDR3. After removal of 5 bases from V and 6 bases from J, the junction contained 7 bases not matched to a gene. The CDR3 reads CASSPTGGSQPQHF. The CDR3 coding sequence is TGCGCCAGCAGTCCAACAGGGGGTAGTCAGCCCCAGCATTTT.

The V and J genes are TRBV29-1 and TRBJ1-3, with D uncertain. The germline V gene has CDR1 SQVTM and CDR2 ANQGSEA. V lost 1 base and J lost 1, with 8 bases in between. The CDR3 runs 14 residues. CDR3 sequence: CSVEAPGSGNTIYF. The DNA for the CDR3 is TGCAGCGTTGAAGCCCCGGGTTCTGGAAACACCATATATTTT.

The rearrangement links TRBV7-3 to TRBJ2-2; 7 positions match TRBD1. Germline lookup yields CDR1 SGHTA and CDR2 FQGTGA. The CDR3 has 13 amino acids. Trimming cost V 5 bases and J 6 bases; bases outside gene matches: 3. The CDR3 DNA sequence: TGTGCCAGCAGCCAGACAGGGCCCGGGGAGCTGTTTTTT. It encodes CASSQTGPGELFF.

In regard to this clone: Other DNA sequences in the sample encode the same CDR3. This chain links TRBV18 with TRBJ2-1, with D possibly being TRBD1 (6 bases). The CDR3 loop spans 17 amino acids. Between the trimmed V and J ends, which lost 6 bases and 0 bases, there was a span of 18 bases. CDR1 and CDR2 (germline): KGHSH, LQKENI. The CDR3 DNA is TGTGCCAGCTCGCTTCTGGGGCAGGGGAGCTCCTACAATGAGCAGTTCTTC. Its translation: CASSLLGQGSSYNEQFF.

This sequence joins TRBV28 and TRBJ2-3; 8 nucleotides line up with TRBD2. Germline values: CDR1 MDHEN, CDR2 SYDVKM. The CDR3 loop spans 16 amino acids. The J segment lost 8 bases and the V segment lost 8 bases, leaving 18 bases of the junction unmatched. The chain's CDR3 is CASSFVDSGKGGTQYF. The CDR3 coding sequence is TGTGCCAGCTCCTTTGTTGATAGCGGGAAGGGAGGTACGCAGTATTTT. The full variable domain, rest sourced from reference TRBV28 and TRBJ2-3, is DVKVTQSSRYLVKRTGEKVFLECVQDMDHENMFWYRQDPGLGLRLIYFSYDVKMKEKGDIPEGYSVSREKKERFSLILESASTNQTSMYLCASSFVDSGKGGTQYFGPGTRLTVL.

This sequence joins TRBV28 and TRBJ2-4; D gene uncertain. V lost 5 bases, J lost 0 bases, and 11 bases lay in between. Germline CDR1 and CDR2: MDHEN and SYDVKM. This CDR3 region has 15 residues. CDR3 protein: CASSPPSLAKNIQYF. In DNA, the CDR3 is TGTGCCAGCAGTCCCCCAAGTCTAGCCAAAAACATTCAGTACTTC.

The chain has TRBV10-3 and TRBJ1-4, with unresolved D. Trimming shortened V by 6 bases and J by 5 bases, and 13 bases separated the two germline ends. The CDR3 contains 14 residues. The germline CDR1 and CDR2 sequences are ENHRY and SYGVKD. The CDR3 sequence is CAISPSGYNEKLFF. For the CDR3, the DNA is TGTGCCATCAGCCCTTCCGGGTACAATGAAAAACTGTTTTTT.

The CDR3 DNA follows: TGTGCCAGCAGTCCGAGCCTGGGACAGGAACTCTACGAGCAGTACTTC. Translating gives CASSPSLGQELYEQYF. The genes are TRBV27 and TRBJ2-7; 8 bases line up with TRBD1. Germline values: CDR1 MNHEY, CDR2 SMNVEV (reference sequence). The CDR3 is 16 amino acids. The V gene end was trimmed by 5 bases and the J gene end by 3 bases; junction bases not matched to a gene: 12.

The chain joins TRBV7-6 to TRBJ2-5; TRBD2 agrees at 13 bases. CDR1 is SGHVS and CDR2 is FNYEAQ in the germline V gene. With 5 bases clipped from V and 4 bases from J, the junction kept 4 bases outside the gene matches. The CDR3 spans 15 residues. The CDR3 sequence: CASSPRTSGRETQYF. The DNA of the CDR3 is TGTGCCAGCAGCCCTCGGACTAGCGGGAGAGAGACCCAGTACTTC.

The chain carries TRBV19 and TRBJ1-1, with 7 bases that match TRBD1. Germline CDR1 reads LNHDA; CDR2 reads SQIVND (reference sequence). The CDR3 spans 15 residues. J was trimmed by 0 bases and V by 5 bases; bases with no gene match: 6. The CDR3 nucleotides are TGTGCCAGTAGTCCCCAAGACAGGGTGAACACTGAAGCTTTCTTT. Protein sequence: CASSPQDRVNTEAFF. Complete variable domain (other parts from reference TRBV19 and TRBJ1-1): DGGITQSPKYLFRKEGQNVTLSCEQNLNHDAMYWYRQDPGQGLRLIYYSQIVNDFQKGDIAEGYSVSREKKESFPLTVTSAQKNPTAFYLCASSPQDRVNTEAFFGQGTRLTVV.

The chain uses TRBV30 and TRBJ2-2, with D possibly matching TRBD1 (6 bases). The CDR3 runs to 14 residues. CDR1 is GTSNPN and CDR2 is SVGIG in the germline V gene (reference sequence). Trimming removed 0 bases from V and 3 bases from J, with 8 bases in between. The CDR3 nucleotides are TGTGCCTGGAGTGTACAGGGCTACACCGGGGAGCTGTTTTTT. Protein: CAWSVQGYTGELFF.

The V gene is TRBV10-3, the J gene TRBJ1-3; D is perhaps TRBD1 (5 bases). CDR3 size: 14 residues. Germline V gene lookup returns CDR1 ENHRY and CDR2 SYGVKD. Trimming left V 3 bases short and J 5 bases short, with 11 bases between. The CDR3 sequence is CAISDSRERNTIYF. The CDR3 bases are TGTGCCATCAGTGACTCCAGGGAAAGAAACACCATATATTTT.

V is TRBV6-5 and J is TRBJ1-5; the D is unclear. The CDR3 runs to 13 residues. From germline, CDR1 is MNHEY and CDR2 SVGAGI. Trimming pared 6 bases from V and 7 bases from J, leaving 13 bases between. This CDR3 reads CASSPTPGQPQHF. CDR3 bases: TGTGCCAGCAGCCCTACCCCCGGCCAGCCCCAGCATTTT.

V gene TRBV5-6 combines with J gene TRBJ1-1; weak D call: TRBD1 (5 bases). V was clipped by 4 bases and J by 4 bases, with 14 bases between them. The CDR3 spans 14 residues. The germline V gene encodes CDR1 SGHDT and CDR2 YYEEEE. Here the CDR3 reads CASSVAGSGTEAFF. CDR3 bases: TGTGCCAGCAGCGTCGCAGGGTCCGGCACTGAAGCTTTCTTT.

The chain joins TRBV7-9 to TRBJ1-4; D perhaps matches TRBD1 (6 bases). V dropped 6 bases and J dropped 8 bases, with 13 bases sitting between them. Looked up from germline, CDR1 is SEHNR and CDR2 is FQNEAQ (reference sequence). This CDR3 is built from 13 residues. This CDR3 is CASSKGEVEKLFF. The DNA for the CDR3 is TGTGCCAGCAGTAAGGGGGAGGTCGAAAAACTGTTTTTT.

V and J are TRBV28 and TRBJ1-1; D is perhaps TRBD1 (5 bases). Trimming pared 8 bases from V and 1 base from J, leaving 17 bases between. The CDR3 runs to 15 residues. Germline V gene sequence: CDR1 MDHEN, CDR2 SYDVKM. In DNA, the CDR3 is TGTGCCAGCGCCCCCCGGCGGGGGTGGAACACTGAAGCTTTCTTT. Translating gives CASAPRRGWNTEAFF.